This paragraph reports one TCR beta chain. Germline-derived CDR1 and CDR2 are SEHNR and FQNEAQ (reference sequence). Trimming at V came to 6 bases and at J to 2 bases, leaving 7 bases not matched to a gene. The CDR3 has 14 residues. Assay: immunoSEQ multiplex PCR; the TCRdb copy retains only in-frame clones and omits some. Counted here are 130,000 or so clones, 92% occurring once; the ten biggest clones make up less than 2.5%. The sample comes from a study of control samples from healthy donors and cancer patients. Specimen: blood. The TCR sequence derives from a woman aged 45-60 years in good health. This rearrangement joins TRBV7-9 to TRBJ2-7, with 7 nucleotides matching TRBD1. The CDR3 sequence is CASSTGDGPYEQYF. The CDR3 DNA sequence: TGTGCCAGCAGTACAGGGGATGGCCCCTACGAGCAGTACTTC. Complete variable domain (other parts from reference TRBV7-9 and TRBJ2-7): DTGVSQNPRHKITKRGQNVTFRCDPISEHNRLYWYRQTLGQGPEFLTYFQNEAQLEKSRLLSDRFSAERPKGSFSTLEIQRTEQGDSAMYLCASSTGDGPYEQYFGPGTRLTVT.